The clone carrying this T cell receptor (beta chain) was counted a single time. The sample belongs to a study of blood T cell repertoires in COVID-19. Clones were read by immunoSEQ multiplex PCR, and TCRdb kept only the in-frame ones, dropping some. The sample shows tens of thousands of clones, around 84% of them seen only once. Germline assignment: CDR1 SGDLS and CDR2 YYNGEE. J gave up 8 bases and V 3 bases, and 9 bases lay outside the gene matches. The CDR3 length is 16 residues. This chain connects TRBV9 to TRBJ1-6, with 9 positions matching TRBD1. Sample: peripheral blood. This TCR was recovered from a man aged 50 to 59 with active COVID-19. CDR3 bases: TGTGCCAGCAGCGCCCGGACAGGGGAGGCTTATTCACCCCTCCACTTT. Translating it yields CASSARTGEAYSPLHF. Full variable domain (rest looked up from reference TRBV9 and TRBJ1-6): DSGVTQTPKHLITATGQRVTLRCSPRSGDLSVYWYQQSLDQGLQFLIQYYNGEERAKGNILERFSAQQFPDLHSELNLSSLELGDSALYFCASSARTGEAYSPLHFGNGTRLTVT.